This T cell receptor beta chain was sequenced in a study of blood T cell repertoires in COVID-19. For the study at large: COVID-19 samples from acute and convalescent phases originated in the United States, Italy and Spain.

Clones were read by immunoSEQ multiplex PCR, and TCRdb kept only the in-frame ones, dropping some. The sample consists of tens of thousands of clones, roughly 88% of them appearing once. Trimming removed 2 bases from V and 12 bases from J; junction bases left unmatched: 7. CDR1 is SGHTS, CDR2 YDEGEE, per germline. The CDR3 sequence is 13 residues long. This rearrangement joins TRBV5-8 to TRBJ1-2; TRBD1 matches 10 bases. The sequencing input was peripheral blood. This receptor was taken from a man aged 25-45 years with acute or convalescent COVID-19. The CDR3 bases are TGTGCCAGCAGCTTCCGGGACAGGGGTAAAAACACCTTC. It translates to CASSFRDRGKNTF.